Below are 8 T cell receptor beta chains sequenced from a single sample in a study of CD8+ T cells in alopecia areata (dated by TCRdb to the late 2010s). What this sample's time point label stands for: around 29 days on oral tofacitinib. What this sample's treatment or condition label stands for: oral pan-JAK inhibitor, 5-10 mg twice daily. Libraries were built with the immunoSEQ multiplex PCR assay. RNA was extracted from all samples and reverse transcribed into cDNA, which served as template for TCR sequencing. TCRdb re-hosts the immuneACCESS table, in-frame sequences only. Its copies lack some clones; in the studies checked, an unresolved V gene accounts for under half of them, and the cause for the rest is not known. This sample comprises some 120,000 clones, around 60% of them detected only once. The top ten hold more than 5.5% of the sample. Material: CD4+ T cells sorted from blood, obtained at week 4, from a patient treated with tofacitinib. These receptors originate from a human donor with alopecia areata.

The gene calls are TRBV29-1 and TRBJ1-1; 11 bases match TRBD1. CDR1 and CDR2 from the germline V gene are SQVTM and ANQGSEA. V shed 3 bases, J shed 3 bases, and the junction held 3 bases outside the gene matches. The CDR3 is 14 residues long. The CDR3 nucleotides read TGCAGCGTTGACCGGACAGGGGGCTACACTGAAGCTTTCTTT. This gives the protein CSVDRTGGYTEAFF.

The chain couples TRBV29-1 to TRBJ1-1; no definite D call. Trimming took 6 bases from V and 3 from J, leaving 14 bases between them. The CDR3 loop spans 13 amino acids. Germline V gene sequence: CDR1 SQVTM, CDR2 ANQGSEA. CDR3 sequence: CSVSLFVDTEAFF. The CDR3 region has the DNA TGCAGCGTCTCTCTCTTTGTCGACACTGAAGCTTTCTTT.

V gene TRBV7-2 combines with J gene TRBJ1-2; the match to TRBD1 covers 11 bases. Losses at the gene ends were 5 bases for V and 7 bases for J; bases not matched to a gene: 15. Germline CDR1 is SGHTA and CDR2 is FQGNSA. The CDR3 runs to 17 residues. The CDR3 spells CASSAERWTGGAGGYTF. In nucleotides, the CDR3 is TGTGCCAGCAGCGCTGAAAGATGGACAGGGGGCGCGGGTGGCTACACCTTC.

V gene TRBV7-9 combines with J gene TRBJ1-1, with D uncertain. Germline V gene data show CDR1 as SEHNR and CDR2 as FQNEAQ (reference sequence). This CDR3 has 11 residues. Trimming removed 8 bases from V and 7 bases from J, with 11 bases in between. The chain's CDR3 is CASSRADEAFF. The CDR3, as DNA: TGTGCCAGCTCAAGGGCAGATGAAGCTTTCTTT.

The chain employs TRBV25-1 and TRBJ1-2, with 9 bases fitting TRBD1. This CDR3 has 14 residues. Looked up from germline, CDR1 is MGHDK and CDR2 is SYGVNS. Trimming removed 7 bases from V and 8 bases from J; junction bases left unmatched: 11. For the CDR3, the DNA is TGTGCCAGCACTTCAACACAGGGGGCGGTGGGCTACACCTTC. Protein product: CASTSTQGAVGYTF.

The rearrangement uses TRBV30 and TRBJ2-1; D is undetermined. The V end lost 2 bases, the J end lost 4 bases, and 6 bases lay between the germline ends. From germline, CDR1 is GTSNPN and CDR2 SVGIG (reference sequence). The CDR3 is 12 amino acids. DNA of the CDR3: TGTGCCTGGAGTCGCCTATACAATGAGCAGTTCTTC. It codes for CAWSRLYNEQFF.

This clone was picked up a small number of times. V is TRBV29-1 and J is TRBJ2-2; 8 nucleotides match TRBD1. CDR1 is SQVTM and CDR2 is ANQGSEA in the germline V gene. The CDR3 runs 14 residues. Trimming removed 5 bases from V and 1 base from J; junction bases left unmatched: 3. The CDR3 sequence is CSVQGQGNTGELFF. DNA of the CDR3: TGCAGCGTTCAAGGACAGGGGAACACCGGGGAGCTGTTTTTT.

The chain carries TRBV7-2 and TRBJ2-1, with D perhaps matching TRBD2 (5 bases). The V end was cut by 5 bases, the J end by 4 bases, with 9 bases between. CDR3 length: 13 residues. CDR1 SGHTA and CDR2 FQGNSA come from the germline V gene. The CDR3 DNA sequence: TGTGCCAGCAGCCGGACTTATTACAATGAGCAGTTCTTC. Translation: CASSRTYYNEQFF. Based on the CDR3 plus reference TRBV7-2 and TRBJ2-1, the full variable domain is GAGVSQSPSNKVTEKGKDVELRCDPISGHTALYWYRQSLGQGLEFLIYFQGNSAPDKSGLPSDRFSAERTGGSVSTLTIQRTQQEDSAVYLCASSRTYYNEQFFGPGTRLTVL.